These T cell receptor beta chains were read from a single sample in a study of cytomegalovirus exposure and HLA in healthy donors. Repertoires were generated with immunoSEQ multiplex PCR, while TCRdb's copy carries only in-frame clones and drops some. The sample carries 150,000 to 200,000 clones, roughly 77% recorded once. The sequenced material came from PBMCs. Receptors originate from a woman between 35 and 50 years old in good health and CMV-seropositive. Both conserved end residues are part of each CDR3. D genes are given only for firm matches. Not all rows give a size; the values are once, few, many and, for expanded clones, a class.

d_gene | j_gene | abundance | v_gene | CDR3nt | CDR3aa
. | TRBJ1-1 | . | TRBV5-3 | TGTGCCAGAAGCTTCTTCATACAAAGGGAGCCTGAAGCTTTCTTT | CARSFFIQREPEAFF
TRBD2 | TRBJ2-1 | . | TRBV11-1 | TGTGCCAGCAGCTCTGGACTAGCGGGAGGGTTTGGCAATGAGCAGTTCTTC | CASSSGLAGGFGNEQFF
. | TRBJ1-4 | few | TRBV5-8 | TGTGCCAGCAGCCCAGGGTTCACTAATGAAAAACTGTTTTTT | CASSPGFTNEKLFF
TRBD1 | TRBJ1-3 | . | TRBV28 | TGTGCCAGCAGTTCAGGGGGTACTGGAAACACCATATATTTT | CASSSGGTGNTIYF
TRBD2 | TRBJ2-3 | . | TRBV29-1 | TGCAGCGCCCTACTAGCGTTCACAGATACGCAGTATTTT | CSALLAFTDTQYF
. | TRBJ1-1 | . | TRBV19 | TGTGCCAGTAGTATCTTTTCGGTTGGGAGGATGAACACTGAAGCTTTCTTT | CASSIFSVGRMNTEAFF
. | TRBJ2-1 | . | TRBV4-2 | TGTGCCAGCAGCCCCGGGAGTGAGCAGTTCTTC | CASSPGSEQFF
. | TRBJ1-1 | few | TRBV19 | TGTGCCAGTAGTTCAACCCGGCGGGGGGCTCGGGGCACTGAAGCTTTCTTT | CASSSTRRGARGTEAFF
TRBD2 | TRBJ2-1 | . | TRBV28 | TGTGCCAGCAGTCTTGGGACTAGCGGGAGTGGAGAGCAGTTCTTC | CASSLGTSGSGEQFF
. | TRBJ2-2 | . | TRBV6-1 | TGTGCCAGCAGTGGCTTAGGGGGAAACACCGGGGAGCTGTTTTTT | CASSGLGGNTGELFF
TRBD1 | TRBJ2-7 | . | TRBV5-1 | TGCGCCAGCAGAACCGACAGGGGTAGGGACGAGCAGTACTTC | CASRTDRGRDEQYF
. | TRBJ1-5 | . | TRBV28 | TGTGCCAGCAGTTCCCTGGAGGGGCCGCGATCGCCCCAGCATTTT | CASSSLEGPRSPQHF
TRBD2 | TRBJ2-3 | . | TRBV29-1 | TGCAGCGTTGATGAACTAGCGTTTTTACGAGATACGCAGTATTTT | CSVDELAFLRDTQYF
TRBD2 | TRBJ2-1 | . | TRBV6-5 | TGTGCCAGCAGTTCAACTACTACTAGCGGGAGGGGAGGGCAGTTCTTC | CASSSTTTSGRGGQFF
. | TRBJ1-4 | . | TRBV4-1 | TGCGCCAGCAGCCAATTACAGGATACCCGACTGTTTTTT | CASSQLQDTRLFF
. | TRBJ2-5 | few | TRBV30 | TGTGCCTGGAAGGCGGACCAAGAGACCCAGTACTTC | CAWKADQETQYF
TRBD1 | TRBJ1-1 | . | TRBV7-2 | TGTGCCAGCAGCTTACGCAGGGGGAAAAGAGAAGCTTTCTTT | CASSLRRGKREAFF
. | TRBJ1-2 | . | TRBV13 | TGTGCCAGCAGCTTAGGGGGGCACCGCGGTGCAAATGGCTACACCTTC | CASSLGGHRGANGYTF
TRBD1 | TRBJ2-5 | . | TRBV28 | TGTGCCAGCAGACCTACCCGACAGGGAAGATCCGAGACCCAGTACTTC | CASRPTRQGRSETQYF
TRBD2 | TRBJ2-1 | . | TRBV19 | TGTGCCAGTAGTAGGACTAGCGAGAAGAATGAGCAGTTCTTC | CASSRTSEKNEQFF
. | TRBJ1-1 | . | TRBV28 | TGTGCCAGCAGCTACTTCCGAGGAGGAGAAGCTTTCTTT | CASSYFRGGEAFF
TRBD2 | TRBJ2-1 | . | TRBV7-9 | TGTGCCAGCAGTTCCCAGGCTCTAGCGGGATACAATGAGCAGTTCTTC | CASSSQALAGYNEQFF
. | TRBJ2-5 | . | TRBV5-8 | TGTGCCAGCAAAGGAGGGGTCGGCGAGACCCAGTACTTC | CASKGGVGETQYF
. | TRBJ2-7 | . | TRBV7-9 | TGTGCCAGCAGCTTATCCACAGGGATCGAGCAGTACTTC | CASSLSTGIEQYF
TRBD1 | TRBJ1-2 | . | TRBV28 | TGTGCCAGCAGTTTAAGCGGCAGGGGGCAAGGTGGCTACACCTTC | CASSLSGRGQGGYTF
. | TRBJ2-2 | . | TRBV5-1 | TGCGCCAGCAGCGTACCGGGATCCTCCACCGGGGAGCTGTTTTTT | CASSVPGSSTGELFF
. | TRBJ2-3 | once | TRBV5-6 | TGTGCCAGCAGCTCCCAAGGAGGGGTTAATACGCAGTATTTT | CASSSQGGVNTQYF
. | TRBJ2-7 | . | TRBV15 | TGTGCCACCAGCAGAGGGGGGCTCTCCTACGAGCAGTACTTC | CATSRGGLSYEQYF
. | TRBJ2-7 | few | TRBV28 | TGTGCCAGCAGTTTATTAGGGGCCGATTCCTACGAGCAGTACTTC | CASSLLGADSYEQYF
. | TRBJ2-7 | few | TRBV7-2 | TGTGCCAGCAGCTTACGGACAGCATCCTACGAGCAGTACTTC | CASSLRTASYEQYF
TRBD1 | TRBJ1-5 | . | TRBV6-1 | TGTGCCAGCAGTGGGGGACAGTTCAACCAGCCCCAGCATTTT | CASSGGQFNQPQHF
TRBD2 | TRBJ2-7 | . | TRBV5-1 | TGCGCCAGCAGCTTGGGACTAGCGGGATCCACCCCGAGCTCCTACGAGCAGTACTTC | CASSLGLAGSTPSSYEQYF
TRBD2 | TRBJ2-3 | . | TRBV5-1 | TGCGCCAGCAGCAGTGGGGGGAGGGCTAGGCAAGATACGCAGTATTTT | CASSSGGRARQDTQYF
. | TRBJ2-7 | . | TRBV7-2 | TGTGCCAGCAGGGGGACAAGCGGGATCCAGGACTACGAGCAGTACTTC | CASRGTSGIQDYEQYF
TRBD2 | TRBJ2-7 | . | TRBV6-1 | TGTGCCAGCAGTGCTGTGGGACTAGCGATCTACGAGCAGTACTTC | CASSAVGLAIYEQYF
TRBD1 | TRBJ2-1 | . | TRBV15 | TGTGCCACCAGCGAGGGGCAGGGGGACAATGAGCAGTTCTTC | CATSEGQGDNEQFF
. | TRBJ1-2 | few | TRBV7-9 | TGTGCCAGCAGCTCAATCGGACAGTTCTATGGCTACACCTTC | CASSSIGQFYGYTF
. | TRBJ2-7 | . | TRBV27 | TGTGCCAGTGGAATGGACAAGAAAGGGTACGAGCAGTACTTC | CASGMDKKGYEQYF
. | TRBJ2-3 | . | TRBV19 | TGTGCCACGAGTTCGGCAGATACGCAGTATTTT | CATSSADTQYF
TRBD1 | TRBJ1-3 | . | TRBV11-2 | TGTGCCAGCAGCGACACCTTAGAGGGGGCGAGTCTAGGAAACACCATATATTTT | CASSDTLEGASLGNTIYF
. | TRBJ1-2 | . | TRBV7-9 | TGTGCCAGCAGCTTAGCGAGGACAGATGGTGGCTACACCTTC | CASSLARTDGGYTF
TRBD1 | TRBJ1-1 | . | TRBV9 | TGTGCCAGCAGCCTCAACCGGGACAGGGCGGACACTGAAGCTTTCTTT | CASSLNRDRADTEAFF
TRBD1 | TRBJ2-2 | . | TRBV5-1 | TGCGCCAGCAGCCCAAATCCGGCAGGGGGCTACGGGGAGCTGTTTTTT | CASSPNPAGGYGELFF